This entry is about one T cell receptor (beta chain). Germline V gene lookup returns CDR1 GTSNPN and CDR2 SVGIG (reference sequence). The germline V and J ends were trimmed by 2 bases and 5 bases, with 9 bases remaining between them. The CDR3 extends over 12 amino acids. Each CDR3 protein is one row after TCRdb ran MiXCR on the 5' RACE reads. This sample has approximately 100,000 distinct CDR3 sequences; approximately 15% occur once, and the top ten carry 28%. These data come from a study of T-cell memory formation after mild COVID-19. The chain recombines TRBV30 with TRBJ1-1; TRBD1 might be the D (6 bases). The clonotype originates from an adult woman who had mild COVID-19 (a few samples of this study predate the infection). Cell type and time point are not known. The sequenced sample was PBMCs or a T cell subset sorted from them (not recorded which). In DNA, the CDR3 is TGTGCCTGGAGTCCCCAGGGGACTGAAGCTTTCTTT. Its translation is CAWSPQGTEAFF.